This is a list of T cell receptor beta chains from one sample in a study of identical twins. TCRdb ran MiXCR on the 5' RACE reads and lists one entry per CDR3 protein. This table has approximately 210,000 distinct CDR3 sequences, 6.5% appearing once. This sample also belongs to another study, concerning T cells expressing NK-cell markers.

The sequenced sample was CD8+ T cells sorted from blood. These TCRs come from a woman younger than 30 in good health. Both conserved end residues are trimmed from each CDR3. Fields, in order: J gene, V gene, CDR3 protein.

j_call: TRBJ2-3; v_call: TRBV5-1; cdr3_aa: ASSERSGTSTDTQY
j_call: TRBJ2-1; v_call: TRBV9; cdr3_aa: ASSQDTGYNEQF
j_call: TRBJ2-7; v_call: TRBV7-2; cdr3_aa: ASSSRTGEDEQY
j_call: TRBJ1-3; v_call: TRBV20-1; cdr3_aa: SADSGNTIY
j_call: TRBJ2-1; v_call: TRBV7-9; cdr3_aa: ASSLVGQGRDNEQF
j_call: TRBJ2-3; v_call: TRBV7-2; cdr3_aa: ASSWGGLSADTQY
j_call: TRBJ2-7; v_call: TRBV9; cdr3_aa: ASSVWDSPREQY
j_call: TRBJ2-1; v_call: TRBV29-1; cdr3_aa: SARTSSGGSNEQF
j_call: TRBJ1-3; v_call: TRBV9; cdr3_aa: ASSASEGSSGNTIY
j_call: TRBJ2-5; v_call: TRBV7-9; cdr3_aa: ASSPTSALRQETQY
j_call: TRBJ2-5; v_call: TRBV13; cdr3_aa: ASSNLRTGDQGTQY
j_call: TRBJ2-6; v_call: TRBV2; cdr3_aa: TCCYGLGESGANVLT
j_call: TRBJ2-7; v_call: TRBV27; cdr3_aa: ASGAGRGSYEQY
j_call: TRBJ2-7; v_call: TRBV25-1; cdr3_aa: ASHTSGRYEQY
j_call: TRBJ2-5; v_call: TRBV20-1; cdr3_aa: SANGGDSETQY
j_call: TRBJ2-7; v_call: TRBV6-1; cdr3_aa: ASSRRPGQGFGEQY
j_call: TRBJ2-7; v_call: TRBV9; cdr3_aa: ASSSGGVPHEQY
j_call: TRBJ2-1; v_call: TRBV11-2; cdr3_aa: ASSLEARTEQF
j_call: TRBJ1-1; v_call: TRBV20-1; cdr3_aa: SVPEGNTEAF
j_call: TRBJ2-5; v_call: TRBV7-9; cdr3_aa: ASSFPGTQDQY
j_call: TRBJ1-2; v_call: TRBV5-1; cdr3_aa: ASSPTGVPGVKGYT
j_call: TRBJ2-5; v_call: TRBV27; cdr3_aa: ASSPLPVGETQY
j_call: TRBJ2-3; v_call: TRBV6-1; cdr3_aa: ASSAHRDSTDTQY
j_call: TRBJ2-7; v_call: TRBV27; cdr3_aa: ASSFAAGKTYEQY
j_call: TRBJ2-2; v_call: TRBV19; cdr3_aa: ASSIVGQGTGELF
j_call: TRBJ2-1; v_call: TRBV7-9; cdr3_aa: ASSLSQGAYNEQF
j_call: TRBJ2-2; v_call: TRBV20-1; cdr3_aa: SATHVDHTGELF
j_call: TRBJ2-5; v_call: TRBV12-3/TRBV12-4; cdr3_aa: ASSRPGAGGTQY
j_call: TRBJ1-6; v_call: TRBV11-2; cdr3_aa: ASSLGTDNSPLH
j_call: TRBJ1-2; v_call: TRBV7-3; cdr3_aa: ASSPSGGRANYGYT
j_call: TRBJ2-1; v_call: TRBV4-3; cdr3_aa: ASSGTSGREQF
j_call: TRBJ1-4; v_call: TRBV7-2; cdr3_aa: ASSLRGADEKLF
j_call: TRBJ2-7; v_call: TRBV13; cdr3_aa: ASSFGGPSSYEQY
j_call: TRBJ1-5; v_call: TRBV2; cdr3_aa: ASKIAWQPQH
j_call: TRBJ2-3; v_call: TRBV2; cdr3_aa: ASRKPADTQY
j_call: TRBJ2-5; v_call: TRBV20-1; cdr3_aa: CASYVRLASDQETQY
j_call: TRBJ2-7; v_call: TRBV12-5; cdr3_aa: ASGLVLTAASHEQY
j_call: TRBJ1-1; v_call: TRBV2; cdr3_aa: ASSEVGLRGNTEAF
j_call: TRBJ1-2; v_call: TRBV5-6; cdr3_aa: ASSYGTSELYGYT
j_call: TRBJ2-7; v_call: TRBV5-1; cdr3_aa: ASSSYGSNYEQY
j_call: TRBJ2-5; v_call: TRBV6-2/TRBV6-3; cdr3_aa: ASKPGQQETQY
j_call: TRBJ2-6; v_call: TRBV29-1; cdr3_aa: SVEDRSGHHSGANVLT